The 21 T cell receptor beta chains in this list originate from one sample, sequenced in a study of blood T cells in healthy people across ages. A second PCR, run for about 6 to 11 cycles, used a sample-barcoded 5' primer plus a J-beta primer mix. TCRdb re-derived calls from the 5' RACE reads in MiXCR, one entry per CDR3 protein. This table holds hundreds of thousands of distinct CDR3 sequences, around a fifth found once. Sequencing was carried out using blood. Every receptor here comes from a man between 65 and 85 years old in good health.

The J gene is TRBJ1-5, the V gene TRBV29-1; no clear D gene. In germline, CDR1 is SQVTM, CDR2 ANQGSEA. V lost 5 bases and J lost 4, with 12 bases in between. CDR3 length: 13 residues. The CDR3 region is CSVSGAGNQPQHF. The CDR3 DNA follows: TGCAGCGTTTCCGGCGCGGGGAATCAGCCCCAGCATTTT.

This chain joins TRBV10-3 and TRBJ2-1; TRBD2 agrees at 11 bases. Per the germline V gene, CDR1 is ENHRY and CDR2 is SYGVKD. There are 17 residues in the CDR3. The V gene end was trimmed by 0 bases and the J gene end by 8 bases; junction bases not matched to a gene: 9. The CDR3 region has the DNA TGTGCCATCAGTGAGTCAGCACTAGCGGGGGCTGGCGATGAGCAGTTCTTC. It translates to CAISESALAGAGDEQFF.

V and J are TRBV5-1 and TRBJ2-3; 9 nucleotides line up with TRBD2. J gave up 4 bases and V 5 bases, and 11 bases lay outside the gene matches. From germline, CDR1 is SGHRS and CDR2 YFSETQ. The CDR3 sequence is 16 residues long. DNA for the CDR3: TGCGCCAGCAGAGCGGGTTTAGCGGGAGTGGCAGATACGCAGTATTTT. Encoded protein: CASRAGLAGVADTQYF.

This chain uses TRBV2 with TRBJ1-6; TRBD1 might be the D (5 bases). V shed 4 bases and J shed 9 bases, with 16 bases lying between them. Germline CDR1 SNHLY, CDR2 FYNNEI. This CDR3 comprises 15 residues. This CDR3 is CASSGEGAQGSPLHF. CDR3 nucleotides: TGTGCCAGCAGTGGGGAAGGGGCCCAGGGTTCACCCCTCCACTTT. The complete variable domain, with remaining parts taken from reference TRBV2 and TRBJ1-6, reads EPEVTQTPSHQVTQMGQEVILRCVPISNHLYFYWYRQILGQKVEFLVSFYNNEISEKSEIFDDQFSVERPDGSNFTLKIRSTKLEDSAMYFCASSGEGAQGSPLHFGNGTRLTVT.

This clonotype was observed a handful of times. This chain uses TRBV7-2 with TRBJ2-7; D call uncertain. This CDR3 spans 14 amino acids. Trimming removed 1 base at V and 0 bases at J, with 7 bases between. From germline, CDR1 is SGHTA and CDR2 FQGNSA. As DNA, the CDR3 is TGTGCCAGCAGCTTAGGCCCCAACTCCTACGAGCAGTACGTC. Protein: CASSLGPNSYEQYV.

The chain couples TRBV20-1 to TRBJ2-2; D gene unclear. This CDR3 comprises 13 residues. CDR1 and CDR2 (germline): DFQATT, SNEGSKA (reference sequence). The V and J ends lost 7 bases and 1 base respectively, with 10 bases between them. The CDR3 here is CSGETMNTGELFF. The CDR3 DNA is TGCAGTGGAGAAACCATGAACACCGGGGAGCTGTTTTTT.

This clonotype was found a few times. V is TRBV6-6 and J is TRBJ1-4; D ambiguous. Germline V CDR1 and CDR2: MNHNY, SVGAGI (reference sequence). The CDR3 is 13 residues long. Trimming left V 6 bases short and J 0 bases short, with 5 bases between. CDR3 amino acids: CASSSATNEKLFF. In DNA form, the CDR3 reads TGTGCCAGCAGCTCAGCAACTAATGAAAAACTGTTTTTT.

V usage is TRBV27 and J usage is TRBJ1-2; D might be TRBD1 (5 bases). In germline, CDR1 is MNHEY, CDR2 SMNVEV (reference sequence). The CDR3 spans 14 residues. V dropped 7 bases and J dropped 0 bases, with 12 bases sitting between them. This CDR3 reads CASMGRATNYGYTF. CDR3 coding DNA: TGTGCCAGCATGGGACGGGCGACTAACTATGGCTACACCTTC.

In this sample, this clonotype turned up a few times. The genes are TRBV20-1 and TRBJ2-2; 10 bases fit TRBD2. Trimming took 4 bases from V and 5 from J; bases not matched to a gene: 4. Germline CDR1 reads DFQATT; CDR2 reads SNEGSKA (reference sequence). The CDR3 has 14 residues. The CDR3 is CSATGLADTGELFF. The CDR3 DNA reads as TGCAGTGCTACCGGACTAGCGGATACCGGGGAGCTGTTTTTT.

This clonotype showed up just a few times. The V gene is TRBV20-1, the J gene TRBJ2-1, with D possibly matching TRBD2 (6 bases). V lost 6 bases to trimming and J lost 0 bases, with 15 bases between them. Germline CDR1 reads DFQATT; CDR2 reads SNEGSKA (reference sequence). The CDR3 sequence is 15 residues long. CDR3 nucleotides: TGCAGTGCCAGGGACTCGAAAAGCTCCTACAATGAGCAGTTCTTC. This translates into CSARDSKSSYNEQFF.

In regard to this clonotype: At one end, the junction sequence differs from germline, possibly due to a read error. This rearrangement joins TRBV5-6 to TRBJ2-5; 8 nucleotides match TRBD1. Germline CDR1 and CDR2: SGHDT and YYEEEE. The CDR3 is 15 residues long. CDR3 sequence: CASNLWTGLSETQYF. CDR3 in DNA: TGTGCCAGCAACTTGTGGACAGGGCTGTCAGAGACCCAGTACTTC.

This sequence joins TRBV24-1 and TRBJ1-2; 11 bases fit TRBD1. CDR3 length equals 15 residues. The ends lost 4 bases at V and 6 bases at J; junction bases unmatched: 6. Per the germline V gene, CDR1 is KGHDR and CDR2 is SFDVKD. The CDR3 loop reads CATSDAKGQGDGYTF. The CDR3 DNA is TGTGCCACCAGTGACGCGAAGGGACAGGGGGATGGCTACACCTTC.

This clonotype turned up a few times. The chain carries TRBV19 and TRBJ1-4; D not resolved. Trimming removed 5 bases at V and 7 bases at J, with 23 bases between. The CDR3 is 17 residues long. Germline CDR1 reads LNHDA; CDR2 reads SQIVND (reference sequence). CDR3: CASSGPDLRAGGEKLFF. Here the CDR3 DNA reads TGTGCCAGTAGTGGTCCGGACCTGCGGGCGGGAGGTGAAAAACTGTTTTTT.

The rearrangement links TRBV14 to TRBJ1-2; the D gene is possibly TRBD1 (5 bases). CDR1 and CDR2 (germline): SGHDN, FVKESK. This CDR3 spans 14 amino acids. Between the trimmed V and J ends, which lost 0 bases and 8 bases, there was a span of 13 bases. CDR3: CASSQDRGQVGYTF. The CDR3 DNA sequence: TGTGCCAGCAGCCAAGATCGGGGCCAGGTCGGCTACACCTTC.

This clonotype was detected only a few times. This rearrangement joins TRBV5-5 to TRBJ2-5; 7 bases agree with TRBD1. TRBJ2-7 matches the DNA end more closely, so the J call is doubtful. Germline CDR1 and CDR2: SGHKS and YYEKEE (reference sequence). This CDR3 contains 14 residues. CDR3 DNA sequence: TGTGCCAGCAGCCGGACAGGAAACTCCTACGAGCAGTACTTC. Protein: CASSRTGNSYEQYF.

This clonotype has more than one count but fewer than ten. The V call is TRBV20-1, the J call TRBJ1-5; no definite D call. The germline CDR1 and CDR2 sequences are DFQATT and SNEGSKA (reference sequence). The CDR3 totals 12 residues. V lost 4 bases and J 4 bases, leaving 8 bases between the germline ends. The CDR3 region is CSATRGNQPQHF. CDR3 DNA sequence: TGCAGTGCTACCCGGGGAAATCAGCCCCAGCATTTT.

This clonotype was counted a few times. The chain has TRBV5-1 and TRBJ2-1, with 8 positions matching TRBD2. The V gene's germline CDR1 is SGHRS and CDR2 YFSETQ. Trimming at V came to 6 bases and at J to 1 base, leaving 3 bases not matched to a gene. CDR3 length equals 14 residues. The CDR3 sequence is CASMLAGSYNEQFF. In DNA form, the CDR3 reads TGCGCCAGCATGTTAGCGGGGTCCTACAATGAGCAGTTCTTC.

The chain has TRBV4-1 and TRBJ2-5; D perhaps matches TRBD2 (5 bases). The CDR3 covers 16 residues. From germline, CDR1 is MGHRA and CDR2 YSYEKL. Trimming removed 0 bases at V and 1 base at J, with 12 bases between. DNA for the CDR3: TGCGCCAGCAGCCAAGAAGGAGGACCCTTCCAAGAGACCCAGTACTTC. Amino acids: CASSQEGGPFQETQYF.

Only a few counts were recorded for this clonotype. The rearrangement joins TRBV20-1 to TRBJ2-1, with 11 bases fitting TRBD2. There are 17 residues in the CDR3. Germline assignment: CDR1 DFQATT and CDR2 SNEGSKA (reference sequence). The trim removed 1 base at V and 0 bases at J, leaving 5 bases unmatched. The CDR3 sequence is CSARVFSGRGSYNEQFF. Here the CDR3 DNA reads TGCAGTGCTAGAGTTTTTAGCGGGAGGGGCTCCTACAATGAGCAGTTCTTC.

This clonotype was seen a few times. The CDR3: CASSLEGLGRYNEQFF. The CDR3 nucleotides are TGTGCCAGCAGCTTAGAGGGATTGGGACGCTACAATGAGCAGTTCTTC. V is TRBV11-3 and J is TRBJ2-5, with D perhaps assigned TRBD1 or TRBD2 (5 bases each). The end of the DNA aligns better with TRBJ2-1, so the J call may be wrong. The CDR3 runs 16 residues. Germline assignment: CDR1 SGHNT and CDR2 YENEEA.

This sequence joins TRBV7-6 and TRBJ2-2; 10 bases match TRBD2. The V gene's germline CDR1 is SGHVS and CDR2 FNYEAQ. The CDR3 loop spans 16 amino acids. Trimming took 1 base from V and 1 from J; bases not matched to a gene: 0. The CDR3 is CASSLERGGNTGELFF. As DNA, the CDR3 is TGTGCCAGCAGCTTAGAGCGGGGGGGGAACACCGGGGAGCTGTTTTTT.